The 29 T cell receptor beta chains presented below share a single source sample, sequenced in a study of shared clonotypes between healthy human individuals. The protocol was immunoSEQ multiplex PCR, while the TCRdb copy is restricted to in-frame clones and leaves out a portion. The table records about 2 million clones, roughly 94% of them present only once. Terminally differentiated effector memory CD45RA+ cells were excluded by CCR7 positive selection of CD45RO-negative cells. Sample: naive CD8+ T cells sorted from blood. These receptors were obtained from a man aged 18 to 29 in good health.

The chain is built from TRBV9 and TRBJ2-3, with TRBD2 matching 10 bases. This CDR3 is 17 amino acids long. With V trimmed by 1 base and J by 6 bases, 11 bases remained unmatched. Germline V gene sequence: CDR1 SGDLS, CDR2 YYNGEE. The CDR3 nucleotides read TGTGCCAGCAGCGTACTGTCTAGCGGGGGAAGTTCGGATACGCAGTATTTT. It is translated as CASSVLSSGGSSDTQYF. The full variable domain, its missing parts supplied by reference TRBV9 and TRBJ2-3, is DSGVTQTPKHLITATGQRVTLRCSPRSGDLSVYWYQQSLDQGLQFLIQYYNGEERAKGNILERFSAQQFPDLHSELNLSSLELGDSALYFCASSVLSSGGSSDTQYFGPGTRLTVL.

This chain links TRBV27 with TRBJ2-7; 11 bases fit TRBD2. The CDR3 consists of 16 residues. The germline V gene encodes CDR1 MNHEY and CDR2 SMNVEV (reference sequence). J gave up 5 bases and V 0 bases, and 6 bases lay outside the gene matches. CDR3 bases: TGTGCCAGCAGTTTATCTCTCGGACTAGCGGGCAACGAGCAGTACTTC. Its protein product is CASSLSLGLAGNEQYF.

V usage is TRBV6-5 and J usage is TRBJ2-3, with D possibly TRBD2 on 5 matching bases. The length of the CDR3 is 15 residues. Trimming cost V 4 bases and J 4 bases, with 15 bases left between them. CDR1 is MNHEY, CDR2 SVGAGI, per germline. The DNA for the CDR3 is TGTGCCAGCAGTTGGGTTGCGGGTCCGCCAGATACGCAGTATTTT. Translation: CASSWVAGPPDTQYF.

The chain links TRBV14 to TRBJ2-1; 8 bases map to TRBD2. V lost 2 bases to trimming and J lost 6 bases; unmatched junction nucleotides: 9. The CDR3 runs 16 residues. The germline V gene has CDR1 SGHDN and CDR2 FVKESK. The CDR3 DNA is TGTGCCAGCAGCCAAATTCTCAGCGGGAGTCGCAATGAGCAGTTCTTC. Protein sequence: CASSQILSGSRNEQFF. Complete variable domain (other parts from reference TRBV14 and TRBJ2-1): EAGVTQFPSHSVIEKGQTVTLRCDPISGHDNLYWYRRVMGKEIKFLLHFVKESKQDESGMPNNRFLAERTGGTYSTLKVQPAELEDSGVYFCASSQILSGSRNEQFFGPGTRLTVL.

CDR3 sequence: CASSPGTLEQFF. DNA for the CDR3: TGTGCCAGCAGCCCGGGGACTCTCGAGCAGTTCTTC. The chain has TRBV9 and TRBJ2-1; D possibly corresponds to TRBD2 (6 bases). V lost 4 bases, J lost 10 bases, and 12 bases lay in between. Germline V gene sequence: CDR1 SGDLS, CDR2 YYNGEE. The CDR3 length is 12 residues.

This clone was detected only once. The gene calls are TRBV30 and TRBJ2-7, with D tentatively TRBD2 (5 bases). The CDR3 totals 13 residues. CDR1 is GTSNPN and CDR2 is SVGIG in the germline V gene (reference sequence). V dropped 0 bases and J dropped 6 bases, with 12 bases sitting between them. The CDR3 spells CAWSVLEGSEQYF. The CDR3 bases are TGTGCCTGGAGTGTACTGGAAGGGAGCGAGCAGTACTTC.

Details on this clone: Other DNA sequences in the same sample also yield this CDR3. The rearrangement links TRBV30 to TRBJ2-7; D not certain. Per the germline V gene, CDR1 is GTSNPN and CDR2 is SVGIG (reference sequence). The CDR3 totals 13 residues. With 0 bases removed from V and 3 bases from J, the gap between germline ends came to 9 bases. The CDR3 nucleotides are TGTGCCTGGAGTGTAACGGGTGACTACGAGCAGTACTTC. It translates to CAWSVTGDYEQYF.

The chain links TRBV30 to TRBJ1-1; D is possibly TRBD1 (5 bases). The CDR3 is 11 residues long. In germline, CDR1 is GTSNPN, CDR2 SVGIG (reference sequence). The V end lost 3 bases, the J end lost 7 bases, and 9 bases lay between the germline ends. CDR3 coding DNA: TGTGCCTGGAGGACAGTTAATGAAGCTTTCTTT. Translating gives CAWRTVNEAFF.

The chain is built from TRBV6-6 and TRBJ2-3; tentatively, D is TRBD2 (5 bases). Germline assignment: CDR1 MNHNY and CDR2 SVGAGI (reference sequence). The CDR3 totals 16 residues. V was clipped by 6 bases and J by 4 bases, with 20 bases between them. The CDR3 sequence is CASSPHSGPAPDTQYF. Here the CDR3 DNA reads TGTGCCAGCAGCCCCCACAGCGGACCCGCCCCAGATACGCAGTATTTT.

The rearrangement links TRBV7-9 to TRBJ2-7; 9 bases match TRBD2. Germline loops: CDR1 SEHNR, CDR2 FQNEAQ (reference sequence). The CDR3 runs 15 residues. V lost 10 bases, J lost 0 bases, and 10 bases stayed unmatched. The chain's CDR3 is CAILLAGSSSYEQYF. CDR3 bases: TGTGCCATCCTACTAGCGGGTTCGAGCTCCTACGAGCAGTACTTC.

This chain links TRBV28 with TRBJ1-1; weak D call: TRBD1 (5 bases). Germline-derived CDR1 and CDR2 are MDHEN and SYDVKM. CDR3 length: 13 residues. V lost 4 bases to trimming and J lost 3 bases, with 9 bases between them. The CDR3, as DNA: TGTGCCAGCAGTTGGGGGATACACACTGAAGCTTTCTTT. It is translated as CASSWGIHTEAFF.

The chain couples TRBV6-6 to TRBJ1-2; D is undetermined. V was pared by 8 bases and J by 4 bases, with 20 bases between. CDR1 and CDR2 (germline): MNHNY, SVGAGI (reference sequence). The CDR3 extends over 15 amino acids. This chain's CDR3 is CASAIEPSLAYGYTF. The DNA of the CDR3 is TGTGCCAGCGCCATTGAGCCCAGTCTAGCCTATGGCTACACCTTC.

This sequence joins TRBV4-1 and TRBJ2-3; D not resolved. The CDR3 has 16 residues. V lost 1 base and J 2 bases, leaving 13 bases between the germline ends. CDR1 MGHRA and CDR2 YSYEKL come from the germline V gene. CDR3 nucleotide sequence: TGCGCCAGCAGCCAAGTTAGAGGCCTATTCACAGATACGCAGTATTTT. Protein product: CASSQVRGLFTDTQYF.

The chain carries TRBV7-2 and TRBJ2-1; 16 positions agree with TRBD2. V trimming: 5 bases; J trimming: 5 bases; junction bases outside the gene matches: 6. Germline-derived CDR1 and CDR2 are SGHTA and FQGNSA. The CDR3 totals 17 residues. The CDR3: CASSQGLAGGFHNEQFF. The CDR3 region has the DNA TGTGCCAGCAGCCAGGGACTAGCGGGAGGGTTCCACAATGAGCAGTTCTTC.

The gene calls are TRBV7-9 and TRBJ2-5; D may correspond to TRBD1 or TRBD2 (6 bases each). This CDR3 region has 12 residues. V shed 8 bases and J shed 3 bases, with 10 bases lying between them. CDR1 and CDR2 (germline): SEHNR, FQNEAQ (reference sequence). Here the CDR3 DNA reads TGTGCCAGCCTCGGGGGCGAAGAGACCCAGTACTTC. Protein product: CASLGGEETQYF.

The CDR3 spells CASGLPREEYNEQFF. The CDR3 DNA reads as TGTGCTAGTGGTTTACCCCGGGAGGAATACAATGAGCAGTTCTTC. The chain links TRBV12-5 to TRBJ2-1; TRBD2 matches at 7 bases. The CDR3 is 15 residues long. The germline V gene has CDR1 LGHNT and CDR2 FRNRAP. V gave up 3 bases and J gave up 4 bases; unmatched junction bases: 6.

The CDR3: CASSLLVYGYTF. The CDR3, as DNA: TGTGCCAGCAGCTTGTTAGTCTATGGCTACACCTTC. This sequence joins TRBV5-6 and TRBJ1-2; unclear D gene. V lost 1 base and J 4 bases, leaving 5 bases between the germline ends. CDR3 length: 12 residues. Per germline, CDR1 SGHDT and CDR2 YYEEEE.

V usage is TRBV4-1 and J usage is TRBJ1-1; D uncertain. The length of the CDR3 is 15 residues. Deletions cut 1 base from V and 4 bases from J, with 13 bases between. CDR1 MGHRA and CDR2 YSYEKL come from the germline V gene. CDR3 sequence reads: CASSQGEARGTEAFF. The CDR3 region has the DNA TGCGCCAGCAGCCAAGGGGAGGCTCGGGGCACTGAAGCTTTCTTT.

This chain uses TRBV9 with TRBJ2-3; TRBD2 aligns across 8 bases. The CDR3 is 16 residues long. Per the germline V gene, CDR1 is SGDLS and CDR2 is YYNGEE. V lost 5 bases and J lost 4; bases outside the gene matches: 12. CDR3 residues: CASSSLAVLAADTQYF. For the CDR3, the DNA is TGTGCCAGCAGTTCTCTAGCGGTACTAGCGGCAGATACGCAGTATTTT.

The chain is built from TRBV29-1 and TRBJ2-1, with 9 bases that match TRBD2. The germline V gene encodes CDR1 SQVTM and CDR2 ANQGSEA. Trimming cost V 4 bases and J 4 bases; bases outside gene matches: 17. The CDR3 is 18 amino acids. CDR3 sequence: CSVVGTSTFGRGYNEQFF. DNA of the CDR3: TGCAGCGTTGTTGGGACTAGCACTTTCGGCAGAGGGTACAATGAGCAGTTCTTC.

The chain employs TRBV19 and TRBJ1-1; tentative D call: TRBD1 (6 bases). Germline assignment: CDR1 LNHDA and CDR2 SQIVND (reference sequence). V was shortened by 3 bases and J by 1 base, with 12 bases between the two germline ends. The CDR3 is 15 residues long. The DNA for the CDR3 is TGTGCCAGTAGTATCCATGAGACAGGGAACACTGAAGCTTTCTTT. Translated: CASSIHETGNTEAFF. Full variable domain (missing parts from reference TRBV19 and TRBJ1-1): DGGITQSPKYLFRKEGQNVTLSCEQNLNHDAMYWYRQDPGQGLRLIYYSQIVNDFQKGDIAEGYSVSREKKESFPLTVTSAQKNPTAFYLCASSIHETGNTEAFFGQGTRLTVV.

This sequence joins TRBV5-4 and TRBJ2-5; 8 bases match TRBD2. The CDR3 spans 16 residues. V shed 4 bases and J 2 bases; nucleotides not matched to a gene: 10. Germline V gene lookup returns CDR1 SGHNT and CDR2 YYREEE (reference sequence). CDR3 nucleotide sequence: TGTGCCAGCAGCACGTGGGCGGGAGGACAACAAGAGACCCAGTACTTC. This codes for CASSTWAGGQQETQYF.

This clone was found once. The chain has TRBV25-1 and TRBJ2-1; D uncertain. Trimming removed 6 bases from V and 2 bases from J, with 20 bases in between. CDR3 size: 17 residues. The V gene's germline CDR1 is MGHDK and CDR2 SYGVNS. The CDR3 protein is CASSGPTTVSPYNEQFF. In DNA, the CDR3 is TGTGCCAGCAGCGGACCCACAACAGTATCCCCCTACAATGAGCAGTTCTTC.

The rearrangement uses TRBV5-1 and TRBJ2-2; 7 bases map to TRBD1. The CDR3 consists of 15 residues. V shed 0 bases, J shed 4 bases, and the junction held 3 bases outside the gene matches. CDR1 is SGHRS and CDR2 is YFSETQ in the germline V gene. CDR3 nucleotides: TGCGCCAGCAGCTTGGCGACAGGGTTCACCGGGGAGCTGTTTTTT. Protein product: CASSLATGFTGELFF.

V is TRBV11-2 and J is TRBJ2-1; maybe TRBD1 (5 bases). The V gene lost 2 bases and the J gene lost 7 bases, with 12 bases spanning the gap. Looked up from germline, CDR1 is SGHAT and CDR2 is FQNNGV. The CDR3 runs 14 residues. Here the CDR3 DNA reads TGTGCCAGCAGCTTAACAGGCCCTATAAATGAGCAGTTCTTC. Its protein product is CASSLTGPINEQFF.

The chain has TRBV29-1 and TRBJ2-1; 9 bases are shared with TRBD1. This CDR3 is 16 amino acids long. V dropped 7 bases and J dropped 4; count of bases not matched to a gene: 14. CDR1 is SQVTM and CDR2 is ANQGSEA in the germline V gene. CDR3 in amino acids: CSAATGRDRAYNEQFF. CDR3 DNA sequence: TGCAGCGCCGCTACCGGCCGGGACAGGGCGTACAATGAGCAGTTCTTC.

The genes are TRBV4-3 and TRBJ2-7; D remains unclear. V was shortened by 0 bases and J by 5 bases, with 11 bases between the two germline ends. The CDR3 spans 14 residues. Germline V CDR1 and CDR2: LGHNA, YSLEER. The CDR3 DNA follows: TGCGCCAGCAGCCAAGACTGGGTGGGCGACGAGCAGTACTTC. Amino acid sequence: CASSQDWVGDEQYF.

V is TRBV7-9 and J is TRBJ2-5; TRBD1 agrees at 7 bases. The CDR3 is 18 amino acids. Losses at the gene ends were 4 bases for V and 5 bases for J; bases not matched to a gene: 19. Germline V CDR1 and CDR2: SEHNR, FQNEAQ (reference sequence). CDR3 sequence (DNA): TGTGCCAGCAGCTCCACCCCTACGACAGGGAGTCTTGGGGAGACCCAGTACTTC. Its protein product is CASSSTPTTGSLGETQYF.

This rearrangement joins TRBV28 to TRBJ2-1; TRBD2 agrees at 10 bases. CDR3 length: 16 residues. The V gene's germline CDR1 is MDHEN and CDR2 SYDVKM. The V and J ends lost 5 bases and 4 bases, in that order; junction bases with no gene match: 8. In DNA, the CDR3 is TGTGCCAGCAGTCCCCTAGCGGGGGAAAAGTACAATGAGCAGTTCTTC. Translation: CASSPLAGEKYNEQFF.